Below, 9 T cell receptor beta chains from the same sample are listed, as sequenced in a study of T-cell reconstitution after alpha-beta-depleted transplantation in children. TCRbeta library construction was performed incorporating unique molecular identifiers. TCRdb reprocessed the PCR reads via MiXCR and lists one record per CDR3 protein. The sample records about 360,000 distinct CDR3 sequences, 13% being singletons. This sample comprised PBMCs, obtained from the stem cell graft. The receptors were sampled from a human donor who donated a stem cell graft to a child with Fanconi anemia.

The sample holds many counts of this clonotype. V and J are TRBV2 and TRBJ1-5; a weak D match, TRBD1 (5 bases). V shed 6 bases and J shed 7 bases, with 19 bases lying between them. The germline gives CDR1 SNHLY, CDR2 FYNNEI. The CDR3 is 15 amino acids. In DNA form, the CDR3 reads TGTGCCAGCAGCCGCCGGGACTCCTGGGACCAGCCCCAGCATTTT. It is translated as CASSRRDSWDQPQHF.

Ten or more counts support this clonotype. The chain joins TRBV7-8 to TRBJ2-1; D gene uncertain. The CDR3 has 16 amino acids. Germline V lookup: CDR1 SGHVS, CDR2 FQNEAQ. V gave up 1 base and J gave up 2 bases, with 12 bases separating them. CDR3 amino acids: CASSLDPASAYNEQFF. CDR3 in DNA: TGTGCCAGCAGCTTAGACCCTGCGAGCGCCTACAATGAGCAGTTCTTC.

The chain employs TRBV29-1 and TRBJ2-5, with 16 nucleotides matching TRBD2. Germline V lookup: CDR1 SQVTM, CDR2 ANQGSEA. The V gene end was trimmed by 8 bases and the J gene end by 1 base; junction bases not matched to a gene: 10. CDR3 length equals 17 residues. The chain's CDR3 is CSTATGTSGGVQETQYF. The CDR3, as DNA: TGCAGCACTGCCACCGGGACTAGCGGGGGGGTCCAAGAGACCCAGTACTTC.

This clonotype was seen only a few times. The chain is built from TRBV5-5 and TRBJ1-4, with 9 positions matching TRBD1. CDR1 is SGHKS, CDR2 YYEKEE, per germline (reference sequence). This CDR3 contains 15 residues. The trim removed 4 bases at V and 8 bases at J, leaving 9 bases unmatched. The CDR3 sequence is CASSPPGTGIEKLFF. For the CDR3, the DNA is TGTGCCAGCAGCCCCCCCGGGACAGGGATCGAAAAACTGTTTTTT.

This sequence joins TRBV12-3 or TRBV12-4 and TRBJ1-5; no reliable D call. V dropped 6 bases and J dropped 5 bases, with 8 bases sitting between them. This CDR3 has 12 amino acids. Here the CDR3 reads CASRVSDQPQHF. DNA for the CDR3: TGTGCCAGCAGGGTTTCCGATCAGCCCCAGCATTTT.

The CDR3 spells CASSQVWGASTDTQYF. The DNA for the CDR3 is TGCGCCAGCAGCCAAGTTTGGGGGGCAAGCACAGATACGCAGTATTTT. The V and J genes are TRBV4-3 and TRBJ2-3; D possibly matches TRBD1 or TRBD2 (6 bases each). The CDR3 is 16 residues long. The germline CDR1 and CDR2 sequences are LGHNA and YSLEER. The V gene lost 1 base and the J gene lost 0 bases, with 11 bases spanning the gap.

The chain has TRBV12-3 or TRBV12-4 and TRBJ2-2, with D uncertain. The CDR3 runs to 14 residues. With 5 bases removed from V and 7 bases from J, the gap between germline ends came to 14 bases. The CDR3 DNA reads TGTGCCAGCAGTCCGTATAGTGGGTTCGGGGAGCTGTTTTTT. Amino acids: CASSPYSGFGELFF.

Ten or more counts support this clonotype. DNA of the CDR3: TGTGCCAGCCTCATACAACGGAGCACTGAAGCTTTCTTT. This translates into CASLIQRSTEAFF. The chain links TRBV12-3 or TRBV12-4 to TRBJ1-1; D call uncertain. This CDR3 contains 13 residues. V gave up 8 bases and J gave up 4 bases, with 14 bases separating them.

This chain uses TRBV12-3 or TRBV12-4 with TRBJ2-3; D is perhaps TRBD2 (5 bases). V was cut by 6 bases and J by 4 bases, with 8 bases left in between. This CDR3 has 12 residues. The CDR3 DNA is TGTGCCAGCAGATCGGAGGCAGATACGCAGTATTTT. Its protein product is CASRSEADTQYF.